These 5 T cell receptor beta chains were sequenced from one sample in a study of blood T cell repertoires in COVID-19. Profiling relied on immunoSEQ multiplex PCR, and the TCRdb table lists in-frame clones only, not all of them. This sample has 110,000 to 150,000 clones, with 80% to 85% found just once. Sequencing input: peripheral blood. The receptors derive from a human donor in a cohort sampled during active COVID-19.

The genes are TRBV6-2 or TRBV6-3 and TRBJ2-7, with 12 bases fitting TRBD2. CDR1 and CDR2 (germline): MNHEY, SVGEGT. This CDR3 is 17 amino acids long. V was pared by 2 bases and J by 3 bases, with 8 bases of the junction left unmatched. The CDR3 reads CASSYPPLAGGVYEQYF. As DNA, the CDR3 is TGTGCCAGCAGTTACCCGCCTCTAGCGGGAGGGGTCTACGAGCAGTACTTC.

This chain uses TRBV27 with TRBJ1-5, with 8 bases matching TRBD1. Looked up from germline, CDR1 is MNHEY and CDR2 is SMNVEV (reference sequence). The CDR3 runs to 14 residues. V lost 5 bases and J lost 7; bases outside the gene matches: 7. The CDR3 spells CASSPWTGFQPQHF. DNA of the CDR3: TGTGCCAGCAGTCCCTGGACAGGGTTCCAGCCCCAGCATTTT.

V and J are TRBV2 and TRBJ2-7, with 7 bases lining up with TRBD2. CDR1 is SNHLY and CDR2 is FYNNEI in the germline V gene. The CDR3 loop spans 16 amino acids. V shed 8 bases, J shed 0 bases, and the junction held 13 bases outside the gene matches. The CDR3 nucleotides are TGTGCCAGCCGGCGCGATACAGCGGGGAGCTCCTACGAGCAGTACTTC. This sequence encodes CASRRDTAGSSYEQYF.

The CDR3 region has the DNA TGTGCCAGCTCACCAGTACAGGGGGGGTACGAGCAGTACTTC. As protein: CASSPVQGGYEQYF. The rearrangement uses TRBV18 and TRBJ2-7, with a tentative D call TRBD1 (8 bases). The germline gives CDR1 KGHSH, CDR2 LQKENI. The CDR3 spans 14 residues. Trimming pared 2 bases from V and 4 bases from J, leaving 12 bases between.

The DNA of the CDR3 is TGTGCCAGCAGCCCGGGACAGGAAGATACGCAGTATTTT. Protein product: CASSPGQEDTQYF. The genes are TRBV7-8 and TRBJ2-3; 8 bases are a match to TRBD1. V was pared by 5 bases and J by 5 bases, with 3 bases of the junction left unmatched. Germline V lookup: CDR1 SGHVS, CDR2 FQNEAQ. This CDR3 has 13 residues.